Below are 22 T cell receptor beta chains sequenced from a single sample in a study of T cells in Graves' hyperthyroidism and ophthalmopathy. Amplification of TCR beta CDR3 regions was performed using RNA transcripts as template. The HTBI primer set was used in a first-round RT-PCR of the TCR CDR3. TCRdb fed the multiplex PCR reads into MiXCR, producing one record per CDR3 protein. The profile covers under 400,000 distinct CDR3 sequences, with less than 20% appearing a single time and around 30% taken by the ten largest. Material for sequencing was blood. These receptors all stem from a woman younger than 30 with Graves' hyperthyroidism that later progressed to Graves' ophthalmopathy.

This clonotype has more than one count but fewer than ten. One junction end does not reproduce the germline sequence, and a read error may be involved. The chain is built from TRBV15 and TRBJ2-7, with D perhaps given as TRBD1 or TRBD2 (5 bases each). Germline lookup yields CDR1 LNHNV and CDR2 YYDKDF (reference sequence). The CDR3 runs to 17 residues. The CDR3 region has the DNA TGTGCCACCAGCCGAGACGTTTGGGGGACCCTCACCTACGAGCAGTACTTC. Translating it yields CATSRDVWGTLTYEQYF.

The chain has TRBV29-1 and TRBJ2-5, with 14 bases identical to TRBD2. V shed 6 bases, J shed 2 bases, and the junction held 8 bases outside the gene matches. Germline V gives CDR1 SQVTM, CDR2 ANQGSEA. The CDR3 consists of 16 residues. In nucleotides, the CDR3 is TGCAGCGTCCCCGGGACTAGCGGGAGTTGGCAAGAGACCCAGTACTTC. The encoded protein is CSVPGTSGSWQETQYF.

This clonotype was detected a few times. A much larger clone is a single base away; this may be a read error. The chain is built from TRBV12-3 or TRBV12-4 and TRBJ1-2; 7 bases match TRBD1. V was pared by 6 bases and J by 6 bases, with 13 bases of the junction left unmatched. The CDR3 is made up of 15 amino acids. CDR3 bases: TGTGCCAGCAGACCCTTCAGGGGGAAATTTGATGGCTACACCTTC. It translates to CASRPFRGKFDGYTF.

This clonotype has at least ten counts. The chain employs TRBV20-1 and TRBJ2-5; D not resolved. This CDR3 has 12 residues. Trimming removed 3 bases at V and 1 base at J, with 6 bases between. Per the germline V gene, CDR1 is DFQATT and CDR2 is SNEGSKA (reference sequence). The CDR3 DNA reads TGCAGTGCTAGTCAAAGCCAAGAGACCCAGTACTTC. Protein sequence: CSASQSQETQYF.

Ten or more counts support this clonotype. The chain couples TRBV27 to TRBJ2-7; the D is unclear. Germline CDR1 and CDR2: MNHEY and SMNVEV (reference sequence). This CDR3 comprises 15 residues. The germline V and J ends were trimmed by 4 bases and 2 bases, with 15 bases remaining between them. The CDR3 spells CASSSDRDGPYEQYF. The CDR3 DNA sequence: TGTGCCAGCAGTTCAGATCGTGACGGACCCTACGAGCAGTACTTC.

This clonotype has a count of ten or more. The chain employs TRBV27 and TRBJ2-2; 9 bases align to TRBD2. J was trimmed by 1 base and V by 5 bases; bases with no gene match: 5. The germline CDR1 and CDR2 sequences are MNHEY and SMNVEV (reference sequence). This CDR3 is 16 amino acids long. The CDR3 region is CASSLTSGLNTGELFF. Here the CDR3 DNA reads TGTGCCAGCAGTCTGACTAGCGGATTGAACACCGGGGAGCTGTTTTTT.

There are a few counts of this clonotype. DNA of the CDR3: TGTGCAGGGACAGGGGGCTTTATGGATGAGCAGTTCTTC. Translating it yields CAGTGGFMDEQFF. This chain joins TRBV6-1 and TRBJ2-1, with TRBD1 identical over 12 bases. Germline CDR1 and CDR2: MNHNS and SASEGT. CDR3 length: 13 amino acids.

This clonotype was seen repeatedly, ten times or more. The rearrangement links TRBV20-1 to TRBJ2-5, with unresolved D. The CDR3 runs 13 residues. Germline assignment: CDR1 DFQATT and CDR2 SNEGSKA (reference sequence). The CDR3 loop reads CLSGLHGRETQYF. The CDR3 nucleotides read TGCTTATCCGGCCTCCATGGAAGGGAGACCCAGTACTTC.

This clonotype was picked up a small number of times. The DNA of the CDR3 is TGTGCCAGCAGTGAAGAGACGGCGAACACCGGGGAGCTGTTTTTT. Protein product: CASSEETANTGELFF. V is TRBV6-1 and J is TRBJ2-2; D unresolved. Germline V gives CDR1 MNHNS, CDR2 SASEGT. V was clipped by 1 base and J by 0 bases, with 6 bases between them. This CDR3 region has 15 residues.

This clonotype was observed at least ten times. V and J are TRBV27 and TRBJ2-3; D is uncertain. V shed 0 bases and J shed 0 bases, with 7 bases lying between them. CDR1 is MNHEY, CDR2 SMNVEV, per germline (reference sequence). The CDR3 spans 15 residues. This chain's CDR3 is CASSLSITSTDTQYF. CDR3 in DNA: TGTGCCAGCAGTTTATCGATAACGAGCACAGATACGCAGTATTTT.

The gene calls are TRBV2 and TRBJ2-1; TRBD1 or TRBD2 may be the D gene (5 bases each). Germline CDR1 reads SNHLY; CDR2 reads FYNNEI. Trimming stripped 3 bases from V and 2 bases from J, with 14 bases between. CDR3 size: 16 residues. Written as DNA, the CDR3 is TGTGCCAGCAGTGAGAGGGGCAGTAACACCTACAATGAGCAGTTCTTC. The encoded protein is CASSERGSNTYNEQFF.

Only a few counts were recorded for this clonotype. V gene TRBV27 combines with J gene TRBJ2-7; 12 bases line up with TRBD2. Trimming took 6 bases from V and 7 from J; bases not matched to a gene: 10. The CDR3 is made up of 15 amino acids. Germline CDR1 and CDR2: MNHEY and SMNVEV (reference sequence). The CDR3 bases are TGTGCCAGCAGCTTGACTAGCGGGAGTGTGAGGGAGCAGTACTTC. Amino acids: CASSLTSGSVREQYF.

The chain recombines TRBV11-2 with TRBJ1-1; 10 nucleotides line up with TRBD1. This CDR3 is built from 18 residues. The J segment lost 1 base and the V segment lost 6 bases, leaving 14 bases of the junction unmatched. Germline V gene sequence: CDR1 SGHAT, CDR2 FQNNGV. Here the CDR3 reads CASRYLRTGGNPNTEAFF. CDR3 nucleotides: TGTGCCAGCAGGTACCTAAGGACAGGGGGGAATCCGAACACTGAAGCTTTCTTT.

At least ten counts were recorded for this clonotype. This rearrangement joins TRBV13 to TRBJ1-4; D is perhaps TRBD1 (5 bases). V lost 5 bases, J lost 4 bases, and 14 bases lay in between. There are 15 residues in the CDR3. Germline CDR1 and CDR2: PRHDT and FYEKMQ (reference sequence). The CDR3 DNA is TGTGCCAGCAGCACCCGACAGACCGATAATGAAAAACTGTTTTTT. Its protein product is CASSTRQTDNEKLFF.

This clonotype was seen ten or more times. This sequence joins TRBV18 and TRBJ2-7; 8 bases line up with TRBD2. V shed 5 bases and J 2 bases; nucleotides not matched to a gene: 5. The CDR3 runs to 14 residues. CDR1 is KGHSH, CDR2 LQKENI, per germline. CDR3 in DNA: TGTGCCAGCTCAGCTCAGCGGGAGCCCTACGAGCAGTACTTC. Residues: CASSAQREPYEQYF.

This clonotype was counted a few times. The rearrangement links TRBV5-6 to TRBJ2-7; 8 bases map to TRBD2. Germline V lookup: CDR1 SGHDT, CDR2 YYEEEE. V lost 2 bases to trimming and J lost 5 bases; unmatched junction nucleotides: 9. The CDR3 runs 15 residues. The CDR3 nucleotides read TGTGCCAGCAGCTTCAGCGGGAGTTCGATTGACGAGCAGTACTTC. This translates into CASSFSGSSIDEQYF.

This clonotype appeared a few times. The chain combines TRBV6-2 or TRBV6-3 with TRBJ1-6; the match to TRBD1 covers 7 bases. The ends lost 7 bases at V and 9 bases at J; junction bases unmatched: 9. Germline V CDR1 and CDR2: MNHEY, SVGEGT. The length of the CDR3 is 14 residues. The CDR3 coding sequence is TGTGCCAGCACCCAGGGGGTTGTAGTTTCACCCCTCCACTTT. Translated, it gives CASTQGVVVSPLHF.

This clonotype has a count of ten or more. The chain links TRBV28 to TRBJ1-1; no clear D gene. The CDR3 extends over 13 amino acids. Trimming removed 5 bases from V and 2 bases from J, with 9 bases in between. CDR1 and CDR2 (germline): MDHEN, SYDVKM. As DNA, the CDR3 is TGTGCCAGCAGTCCCCGCATTAACACTGAAGCTTTCTTT. Its translation: CASSPRINTEAFF.

The table lists this clonotype with many counts. The chain links TRBV13 to TRBJ2-7; D remains unclear. This CDR3 comprises 13 residues. Deletions cut 5 bases from V and 3 bases from J, with 11 bases between. Germline V CDR1 and CDR2: PRHDT, FYEKMQ (reference sequence). CDR3 in DNA: TGTGCCAGCAGCCAGTGGGGAAACTACGAGCAGTACTTC. Residues: CASSQWGNYEQYF.

The V gene is TRBV5-5, the J gene TRBJ2-3; D assignment may be TRBD1 or TRBD2 (5 bases each). The CDR3 covers 16 residues. Germline-derived CDR1 and CDR2 are SGHKS and YYEKEE (reference sequence). The V end lost 4 bases, the J end lost 4 bases, and 19 bases lay between the germline ends. For the CDR3, the DNA is TGTGCCAGCAGCCCAAGGGGTCAGGAGGTTTCAGATACGCAGTATTTT. Its protein is CASSPRGQEVSDTQYF.

This clonotype was observed many times. The chain combines TRBV10-3 with TRBJ2-7, with 10 positions matching TRBD2. The CDR3 spans 15 residues. V lost 2 bases to trimming and J lost 6 bases; unmatched junction nucleotides: 7. Per the germline V gene, CDR1 is ENHRY and CDR2 is SYGVKD. CDR3 loop: CAISEGRLAGGEQYF. Written as DNA, the CDR3 is TGTGCCATCAGTGAGGGCCGACTAGCGGGCGGCGAGCAGTACTTC.

This clonotype was picked up many times. The V and J genes are TRBV24-1 and TRBJ1-1; no clear D. Germline CDR1 and CDR2: KGHDR and SFDVKD. The CDR3 loop spans 12 amino acids. V lost 5 bases to trimming and J lost 1 base, with 4 bases between them. This chain's CDR3 is CATSAGNTEAFF. DNA for the CDR3: TGTGCCACCAGTGCAGGGAACACTGAAGCTTTCTTT.